Listed here are 25 T cell receptor beta chains from one sample, sequenced in a study of response to subunit inactivated influenza vaccine. TCRdb called the RT-PCR reads again in MiXCR, with one record for every CDR3 protein. The sample yields around 580,000 distinct CDR3 sequences, 12% seen once. Specimen: PBMCs from blood, collected on the day of vaccination. All receptors derive from a man aged 45-60 years who received an inactivated influenza vaccine.

The rearrangement joins TRBV4-3 to TRBJ2-5, with 10 bases fitting TRBD2. The germline CDR1 and CDR2 sequences are LGHNA and YSLEER. Trimming removed 1 base from V and 5 bases from J; junction bases left unmatched: 13. The CDR3 sequence is 18 residues long. CDR3 nucleotides: TGCGCCAGCAGCCAAGTGTCTAGCGGGAGAGTTGGGATGGAGACCCAGTACTTC. The encoded protein is CASSQVSSGRVGMETQYF.

This chain uses TRBV7-9 with TRBJ1-4; TRBD1 matches at 7 bases. The germline CDR1 and CDR2 sequences are SEHNR and FQNEAQ (reference sequence). This CDR3 is built from 14 residues. V dropped 4 bases and J dropped 7; count of bases not matched to a gene: 6. The CDR3: CASSSRQGGEKLFF. The CDR3 region has the DNA TGTGCCAGCAGCTCCAGACAGGGCGGTGAAAAACTGTTTTTT.

This clonotype was seen a few times. The chain joins TRBV27 to TRBJ2-7; 7 bases line up with TRBD1. The CDR3 runs to 14 residues. Losses at the gene ends were 6 bases for V and 0 bases for J; bases not matched to a gene: 5. CDR1 MNHEY and CDR2 SMNVEV come from the germline V gene (reference sequence). CDR3 residues: CASRDRPSSYEQYF. The CDR3 DNA reads as TGTGCCAGCAGGGACAGGCCCAGCTCCTACGAGCAGTACTTC.

This chain uses TRBV20-1 with TRBJ2-1, with a tentative D call TRBD1 (6 bases). V gave up 5 bases and J gave up 1 base, with 18 bases separating them. The CDR3 totals 16 residues. In germline, CDR1 is DFQATT, CDR2 SNEGSKA (reference sequence). CDR3 DNA: TGCAGTGCTCGGGACATCCGAACGGGGTCCTACAATGAGCAGTTCTTC. Amino acid sequence: CSARDIRTGSYNEQFF.

This clonotype has ten or more counts. This chain connects TRBV4-3 to TRBJ1-2, with D possibly matching TRBD1 (5 bases). This CDR3 spans 15 amino acids. Germline V gene lookup returns CDR1 LGHNA and CDR2 YSLEER. Trimming shortened V by 0 bases and J by 2 bases, and 10 bases separated the two germline ends. The CDR3 DNA sequence: TGCGCCAGCAGCCAAGATAGGAACAGGAACTATGGCTACACCTTC. Translating gives CASSQDRNRNYGYTF.

CDR3 nucleotide sequence: TGTGCCAGCAGCCGAGGGGGAGGCAGTCAGCCCCAGCATTTT. Its protein product is CASSRGGGSQPQHF. V and J are TRBV14 and TRBJ1-5; perhaps TRBD1 as D (6 bases). V lost 4 bases and J 6 bases, leaving 13 bases between the germline ends. CDR1 is SGHDN and CDR2 is FVKESK in the germline V gene. The length of the CDR3 is 14 residues.

V usage is TRBV27 and J usage is TRBJ2-6, with D perhaps TRBD2 (5 bases). Deletions cut 9 bases from V and 0 bases from J, with 18 bases between. Germline V gives CDR1 MNHEY, CDR2 SMNVEV (reference sequence). CDR3 length: 17 amino acids. This chain's CDR3 is CARFTGIQASGANVLTF. CDR3 nucleotides: TGTGCCAGGTTTACCGGGATACAAGCCTCTGGGGCCAACGTCCTGACTTTC.

This clonotype was observed many times. V and J are TRBV14 and TRBJ2-1, with D unresolved. V lost 1 base to trimming and J lost 7 bases, with 2 bases between them. This CDR3 comprises 11 residues. CDR1 and CDR2 from the germline V gene are SGHDN and FVKESK. The DNA of the CDR3 is TGTGCCAGCAGCCAAGTTAATGAGCAGTTCTTC. This sequence encodes CASSQVNEQFF.

This rearrangement joins TRBV20-1 to TRBJ2-7, with a tentative D call TRBD1 (5 bases). Germline lookup yields CDR1 DFQATT and CDR2 SNEGSKA (reference sequence). V shed 2 bases and J shed 6 bases, with 11 bases lying between them. The CDR3 is 12 amino acids. DNA for the CDR3: TGCAGTGCTAGATGGGCAGGGCGCGAGCAGTACTTC. Its translation is CSARWAGREQYF.

This clonotype was seen at least ten times. The V gene is TRBV5-1, the J gene TRBJ1-4, with 8 positions matching TRBD1. V dropped 2 bases and J dropped 6; count of bases not matched to a gene: 3. The CDR3 has 14 amino acids. Germline V CDR1 and CDR2: SGHRS, YFSETQ. CDR3 sequence: CASSLSGGDEKLFF. For the CDR3, the DNA is TGCGCCAGCAGCTTATCAGGGGGCGATGAAAAACTGTTTTTT.

This clonotype was picked up a small number of times. V and J are TRBV5-1 and TRBJ2-1; TRBD2 is a possible D gene (5 bases). V was pared by 4 bases and J by 0 bases, with 14 bases between. The CDR3 extends over 16 amino acids. The germline CDR1 and CDR2 sequences are SGHRS and YFSETQ. CDR3 sequence (DNA): TGCGCCAGCAGCCCCGCCGGGATTCACTCCTACAATGAGCAGTTCTTC. Its translation is CASSPAGIHSYNEQFF.

This sequence joins TRBV27 and TRBJ2-3; a possible D gene is TRBD1 (5 bases). Trimming removed 10 bases from V and 2 bases from J, with 19 bases in between. CDR1 MNHEY and CDR2 SMNVEV come from the germline V gene (reference sequence). This CDR3 has 15 amino acids. The CDR3 DNA follows: TGTGCCACCAAAAGCGTACAGGAACCCACAGATACGCAGTATTTT. Encoded protein: CATKSVQEPTDTQYF.

The chain couples TRBV7-9 to TRBJ2-2; weak D call: TRBD1 (6 bases). V shed 1 base and J shed 6 bases, with 9 bases lying between them. The CDR3 consists of 14 residues. The germline gives CDR1 SEHNR, CDR2 FQNEAQ (reference sequence). CDR3 sequence reads: CASSLVTGPGELFF. The CDR3 DNA follows: TGTGCCAGCAGCTTAGTTACAGGGCCCGGGGAGCTGTTTTTT.

This chain joins TRBV7-9 and TRBJ2-5; 13 nucleotides match TRBD2. Trimming took 6 bases from V and 0 from J; bases not matched to a gene: 1. Germline V gene data show CDR1 as SEHNR and CDR2 as FQNEAQ (reference sequence). The CDR3 has 15 amino acids. CDR3: CASRGTSGDQETQYF. The CDR3 bases are TGTGCCAGCAGGGGGACTAGCGGGGACCAAGAGACCCAGTACTTC.

This clonotype has a handful of counts. The chain recombines TRBV30 with TRBJ1-5; D unresolved. This CDR3 is built from 14 residues. Germline V CDR1 and CDR2: GTSNPN, SVGIG (reference sequence). V was clipped by 0 bases and J by 4 bases, with 10 bases between them. CDR3 amino acids: CAWSVGLNNQPQHF. DNA for the CDR3: TGTGCCTGGAGTGTTGGCCTAAATAATCAGCCCCAGCATTTT. The entire variable domain, with the rest obtained from reference TRBV30 and TRBJ1-5, is as follows: SQTIHQWPATLVQPVGSPLSLECTVEGTSNPNLYWYRQAAGRGLQLLFYSVGIGQISSEVPQNLSASRPQDRQFILSSKKLLLSDSGFYLCAWSVGLNNQPQHFGDGTRLSIL.

The chain is built from TRBV3-1 and TRBJ2-3, with D hard to call. This CDR3 has 12 residues. The V and J ends lost 3 bases and 1 base respectively, with 2 bases between them. Looked up from germline, CDR1 is LGHDT and CDR2 is YNNKEL (reference sequence). This CDR3 is CASSHGTDTQYF. The CDR3 nucleotides read TGTGCCAGCAGCCACGGCACAGATACGCAGTATTTT.

This clonotype appeared many times. DNA of the CDR3: TGTGCCAGCGCACAATTCCGGGACAGGAGCTACGAGCAGTACTTC. Protein product: CASAQFRDRSYEQYF. The V gene is TRBV7-9, the J gene TRBJ2-7, with 8 bases lining up with TRBD1. The CDR3 totals 15 residues. The V gene's germline CDR1 is SEHNR and CDR2 FQNEAQ (reference sequence). Trimming at V came to 8 bases and at J to 3 bases, leaving 12 bases not matched to a gene.

This clonotype showed up just a few times. The genes are TRBV6-2 or TRBV6-3 and TRBJ1-5, with D unclear. V dropped 0 bases and J dropped 6 bases, with 12 bases sitting between them. The germline CDR1 and CDR2 sequences are MNHEY and SVGEGT. There are 15 residues in the CDR3. CDR3 protein: CASSYSDGVSQPQHF. The CDR3 nucleotides are TGTGCCAGCAGTTACTCCGACGGGGTTAGTCAGCCCCAGCATTTT.

This clonotype has just a few counts. The genes are TRBV5-1 and TRBJ2-1; TRBD2 matches 8 bases. V lost 6 bases, J lost 10 bases, and 18 bases stayed unmatched. Germline lookup yields CDR1 SGHRS and CDR2 YFSETQ. This CDR3 contains 16 residues. This CDR3 is CASTPTGGSWGWEQFF. The CDR3 bases are TGCGCCAGCACACCCACGGGAGGGTCATGGGGATGGGAGCAGTTCTTC. Full variable domain (remainder filled in from reference TRBV5-1 and TRBJ2-1): KAGVTQTPRYLIKTRGQQVTLSCSPISGHRSVSWYQQTPGQGLQFLFEYFSETQRNKGNFPGRFSGRQFSNSRSEMNVSTLELGDSALYLCASTPTGGSWGWEQFFGPGTRLTVL.

The CDR3 loop reads CASSVSGQPQETQYF. In DNA form, the CDR3 reads TGTGCCAGCAGTGTGTCGGGACAACCCCAAGAGACCCAGTACTTC. The chain has TRBV25-1 and TRBJ2-5, with TRBD1 as a possible D gene (6 bases). The CDR3 loop spans 15 amino acids. V was clipped by 4 bases and J by 1 base, with 13 bases between them. Germline V CDR1 and CDR2: MGHDK, SYGVNS.

V gene TRBV11-2 combines with J gene TRBJ2-2, with D maybe TRBD1 (6 bases). The germline V gene has CDR1 SGHAT and CDR2 FQNNGV. The CDR3 contains 15 residues. Deletions cut 6 bases from V and 1 base from J, with 12 bases between. The chain's CDR3 is CASRLGAMNTGELFF. In DNA form, the CDR3 reads TGTGCCAGCAGGCTGGGGGCAATGAACACCGGGGAGCTGTTTTTT.

In its sample, this clonotype was seen a few times. This chain connects TRBV5-1 to TRBJ2-7, with a weak D call TRBD2 (6 bases). This CDR3 contains 14 residues. CDR1 is SGHRS and CDR2 is YFSETQ in the germline V gene. Trimming shortened V by 5 bases and J by 3 bases, and 15 bases separated the two germline ends. Here the CDR3 DNA reads TGCGCCAGCAGACCGCGGGGTGGGGGCTACGAGCAGTACTTC. Its protein is CASRPRGGGYEQYF.

The chain has TRBV27 and TRBJ2-5; D call uncertain. V lost 2 bases and J 7 bases, leaving 14 bases between the germline ends. Germline CDR1 and CDR2: MNHEY and SMNVEV (reference sequence). The CDR3 is 14 residues long. CDR3 region: CASSLEGILGTQYF. The CDR3 nucleotides are TGTGCCAGCAGTTTAGAAGGGATTCTAGGGACCCAGTACTTC.

The genes are TRBV5-1 and TRBJ2-7, with TRBD2 identical over 9 bases. V was pared by 1 base and J by 3 bases, with 8 bases of the junction left unmatched. Germline V gene lookup returns CDR1 SGHRS and CDR2 YFSETQ. This CDR3 has 16 amino acids. The CDR3 DNA sequence: TGCGCCAGCAGCTTGTATTATAGCGGGGGTCACTACGAGCAGTACTTC. Its translation: CASSLYYSGGHYEQYF.

CDR3 sequence: CASSLSGQGRNSPLHF. Here the CDR3 DNA reads TGTGCCAGCAGCTTATCCGGACAGGGGAGGAATTCACCCCTCCACTTT. The rearrangement links TRBV7-2 to TRBJ1-6; 9 bases fit TRBD1. Germline values: CDR1 SGHTA, CDR2 FQGNSA. With 2 bases clipped from V and 7 bases from J, the junction kept 6 bases outside the gene matches. The CDR3 covers 16 residues.